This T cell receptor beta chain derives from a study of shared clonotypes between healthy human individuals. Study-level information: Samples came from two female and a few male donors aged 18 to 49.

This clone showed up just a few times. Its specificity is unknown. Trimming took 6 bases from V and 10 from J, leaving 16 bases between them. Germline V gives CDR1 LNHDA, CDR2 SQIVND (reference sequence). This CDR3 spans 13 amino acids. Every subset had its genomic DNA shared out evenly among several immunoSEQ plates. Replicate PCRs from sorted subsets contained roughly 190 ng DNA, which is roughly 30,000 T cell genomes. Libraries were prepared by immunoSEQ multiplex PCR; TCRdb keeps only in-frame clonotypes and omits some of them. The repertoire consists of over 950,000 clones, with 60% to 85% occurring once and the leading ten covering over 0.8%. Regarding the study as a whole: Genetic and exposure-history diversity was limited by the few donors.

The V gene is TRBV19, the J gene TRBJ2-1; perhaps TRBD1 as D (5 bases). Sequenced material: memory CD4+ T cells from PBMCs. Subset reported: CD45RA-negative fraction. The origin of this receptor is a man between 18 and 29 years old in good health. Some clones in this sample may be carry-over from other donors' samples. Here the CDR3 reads CASRGIGEEEQFF. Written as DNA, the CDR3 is TGTGCCAGTAGGGGAATAGGGGAAGAAGAGCAGTTCTTC.